These 20 T cell receptor beta chains were all obtained from the same sample, sequenced in a study of CD8+CD57+ T cells in acquired aplastic anemia. According to the study, genomic DNA was the template for TCR beta VDJ and CDR3 profiling. TCRdb analysed the reads with MiXCR anew, one entry per CDR3 protein. The table includes about 150,000 distinct CDR3 sequences, around half detected once. By flow cytometry, patients selected for sequencing had shown an expansion of CD8+CD57+ cells. Sequenced material: sorted CD4+, CD8+, or CD8+CD57+ T cells (not recorded which) from PBMCs. Receptors originate from a human donor with aplastic anemia.

The genes are TRBV9 and TRBJ1-2, with 8 positions matching TRBD1. Looked up from germline, CDR1 is SGDLS and CDR2 is YYNGEE. CDR3 length: 14 residues. V shed 2 bases, J shed 4 bases, and the junction held 4 bases outside the gene matches. Here the CDR3 DNA reads TGTGCCAGCAGCGTGACAGGGGAGGGCTATGGCTACACCTTC. Translating it yields CASSVTGEGYGYTF.

The V and J genes are TRBV24-1 and TRBJ2-2, with TRBD2 as a possible D gene (6 bases). CDR1 KGHDR and CDR2 SFDVKD come from the germline V gene. There are 15 residues in the CDR3. V was cut by 7 bases and J by 0 bases, with 11 bases left in between. The CDR3 nucleotides read TGTGCCACCAGCCCGGGACTTACGAACACCGGGGAGCTGTTTTTT. This codes for CATSPGLTNTGELFF.

This clonotype was found once. This chain links TRBV2 with TRBJ2-5; TRBD2 is a possible D gene (6 bases). Between the trimmed V and J ends, which lost 6 bases and 9 bases, there was a span of 20 bases. This CDR3 has 14 amino acids. Germline V gene lookup returns CDR1 SNHLY and CDR2 FYNNEI. The CDR3 bases are TGTGCCAGCAGCCCCCGCCGGGACTCGGAGGCCCAGTACTTC. This gives the protein CASSPRRDSEAQYF. The full variable domain, with the rest looked up from reference TRBV2 and TRBJ2-5, is EPEVTQTPSHQVTQMGQEVILRCVPISNHLYFYWYRQILGQKVEFLVSFYNNEISEKSEIFDDQFSVERPDGSNFTLKIRSTKLEDSAMYFCASSPRRDSEAQYFGPGTRLLVL.

The chain links TRBV9 to TRBJ1-2; no definite D call. Germline loops: CDR1 SGDLS, CDR2 YYNGEE. Trimming stripped 5 bases from V and 6 bases from J, with 20 bases between. CDR3 size: 15 residues. The CDR3 region is CASSGLVSETNGYTF. CDR3 sequence (DNA): TGTGCCAGCAGTGGATTAGTGTCCGAAACTAATGGCTACACCTTC. Full variable domain (missing parts from reference TRBV9 and TRBJ1-2): DSGVTQTPKHLITATGQRVTLRCSPRSGDLSVYWYQQSLDQGLQFLIQYYNGEERAKGNILERFSAQQFPDLHSELNLSSLELGDSALYFCASSGLVSETNGYTFGSGTRLTVV.

This clonotype was counted a single time. As DNA, the CDR3 is TGTGCCAGTTTTCGGCACTCCGAAGCTTTCTTT. It yields the protein CASFRHSEAFF. The J gene is TRBJ1-1, the V gene TRBV19; D is undetermined. The CDR3 sequence is 11 residues long. CDR1 is LNHDA and CDR2 is SQIVND in the germline V gene (reference sequence). V was cut by 8 bases and J by 8 bases, with 12 bases left in between. Together with reference TRBV19 and TRBJ1-1, the CDR3 gives the full variable domain: DGGITQSPKYLFRKEGQNVTLSCEQNLNHDAMYWYRQDPGQGLRLIYYSQIVNDFQKGDIAEGYSVSREKKESFPLTVTSAQKNPTAFYLCASFRHSEAFFGQGTRLTVV.

J is TRBJ2-1 and V is TRBV10-3; possible D gene TRBD2, 5 bases. Germline lookup yields CDR1 ENHRY and CDR2 SYGVKD. The CDR3 runs 15 residues. Trimming took off 3 bases at V and 4 bases at J, with 13 bases between the two ends. The CDR3 protein is CAISELGGGYNEQFF. The CDR3 DNA reads as TGTGCCATCAGTGAATTGGGCGGAGGATACAATGAGCAGTTCTTC.

V usage is TRBV7-3 and J usage is TRBJ1-1; perhaps TRBD1 as D (6 bases). V gave up 5 bases and J gave up 4 bases, with 11 bases separating them. Germline lookup yields CDR1 SGHTA and CDR2 FQGTGA. The CDR3 contains 13 residues. CDR3 amino acids: CASSATGFTEAFF. Here the CDR3 DNA reads TGTGCCAGCAGCGCCACAGGGTTCACTGAAGCTTTCTTT. Filled out from reference TRBV7-3 and TRBJ1-1, the complete variable domain reads GAGVSQTPSNKVTEKGKYVELRCDPISGHTALYWYRQSLGQGPEFLIYFQGTGAADDSGLPNDRFFAVRPEGSVSTLKIQRTERGDSAVYLCASSATGFTEAFFGQGTRLTVV.

This clonotype occurred a few times. The chain is built from TRBV18 and TRBJ2-3; D uncertain. V was cut by 3 bases and J by 5 bases, with 9 bases left in between. Germline-derived CDR1 and CDR2 are KGHSH and LQKENI. CDR3 length: 13 residues. The DNA of the CDR3 is TGTGCCAGCTCACCCGCCAGTGGAGATACGCAGTATTTT. Protein sequence: CASSPASGDTQYF. Complete variable domain (other parts from reference TRBV18 and TRBJ2-3): NAGVMQNPRHLVRRRGQEARLRCSPMKGHSHVYWYRQLPEEGLKFMVYLQKENIIDESGMPKERFSAEFPKEGPSILRIQQVVRGDSAAYFCASSPASGDTQYFGPGTRLTVL.

The CDR3: CASSVGGHQETQYF. As DNA, the CDR3 is TGTGCCAGCAGCGTAGGGGGCCATCAAGAGACCCAGTACTTC. The genes are TRBV9 and TRBJ2-5, with D possibly being TRBD1 (5 bases). V was trimmed by 0 bases and J by 2 bases, leaving 8 bases between them. The CDR3 runs to 14 residues. The germline CDR1 and CDR2 sequences are SGDLS and YYNGEE.

This chain links TRBV10-3 with TRBJ2-3; 8 bases fit TRBD1. The CDR3 loop spans 16 amino acids. Germline CDR1 ENHRY, CDR2 SYGVKD. Unmatched junction bases numbered 12, after V lost 10 bases and J lost 0 bases. The CDR3 sequence: CATGKTGVASTDTQYF. The CDR3 bases are TGTGCCACCGGGAAGACAGGGGTGGCTAGCACAGATACGCAGTATTTT.

The chain combines TRBV24-1 with TRBJ1-5; TRBD1 is a possible D gene (5 bases). CDR3 size: 13 residues. The ends were cut back, 8 bases at V and 2 bases at J, with 9 bases in the middle. Germline V CDR1 and CDR2: KGHDR, SFDVKD. The chain's CDR3 is CATKWGGNQPQHF. In DNA form, the CDR3 reads TGTGCCACCAAATGGGGGGGCAATCAGCCCCAGCATTTT.

This clonotype was counted many times. V is TRBV7-6 and J is TRBJ1-2; no definite D call. V lost 5 bases, J lost 4 bases, and 14 bases lay in between. Per the germline V gene, CDR1 is SGHVS and CDR2 is FNYEAQ. CDR3 length: 14 amino acids. CDR3 DNA sequence: TGTGCCAGCAGCCCCAATACGGGCAGCTATGGCTACACCTTC. Its translation is CASSPNTGSYGYTF. Based on the CDR3 plus reference TRBV7-6 and TRBJ1-2, the full variable domain is GAGVSQSPRYKVTKRGQDVALRCDPISGHVSLYWYRQALGQGPEFLTYFNYEAQQDKSGLPNDRFSAERPEGSISTLTIQRTEQRDSAMYRCASSPNTGSYGYTFGSGTRLTVV.

This clonotype occurred many times. This sequence joins TRBV15 and TRBJ1-5; TRBD1 matches 7 bases. Per the germline V gene, CDR1 is LNHNV and CDR2 is YYDKDF (reference sequence). Trimming cost V 8 bases and J 5 bases; bases outside gene matches: 6. CDR3 length equals 13 residues. CDR3 DNA sequence: TGTGCCACCTCGGACAGGCGCCATCAGCCCCAGCATTTT. As protein: CATSDRRHQPQHF.

The table lists this clonotype with many counts. The chain uses TRBV20-1 and TRBJ1-3; no definite D call. Looked up from germline, CDR1 is DFQATT and CDR2 is SNEGSKA (reference sequence). The CDR3 runs to 14 residues. V was shortened by 0 bases and J by 2 bases, with 8 bases between the two germline ends. The CDR3 protein is CSARDLLAGNTIYF. The CDR3 DNA sequence: TGCAGTGCTAGAGATCTCCTTGCTGGAAACACCATATATTTT.

In its sample, this clonotype was seen many times. The chain uses TRBV6-1 and TRBJ2-7; the match to TRBD2 covers 10 bases. From germline, CDR1 is MNHNS and CDR2 SASEGT. The CDR3 covers 16 residues. Unmatched junction bases numbered 5, after V lost 2 bases and J lost 1 base. As DNA, the CDR3 is TGTGCCAGCAGTGAAAGACCTAGCGGGGGTTCCTACGAGCAGTACTTC. Its translation is CASSERPSGGSYEQYF.

The gene calls are TRBV2 and TRBJ1-2, with 8 bases fitting TRBD1. Germline CDR1 and CDR2: SNHLY and FYNNEI. The CDR3 covers 16 residues. Unmatched junction bases numbered 6, after V lost 1 base and J lost 2 bases. The CDR3 sequence: CASSEGSGTGNYGYTF. The CDR3 nucleotides read TGTGCCAGCAGTGAAGGCTCAGGGACAGGCAACTATGGCTACACCTTC.

This clonotype was seen repeatedly, ten times or more. The V gene is TRBV19, the J gene TRBJ1-4; no firm D call. The CDR3 is made up of 11 amino acids. The V end lost 6 bases, the J end lost 5 bases, and 4 bases lay between the germline ends. CDR1 is LNHDA, CDR2 SQIVND, per germline (reference sequence). CDR3 in DNA: TGTGCCAGTAGCTTAAATGAAAAACTGTTTTTT. Encoded protein: CASSLNEKLFF.

The chain has TRBV29-1 and TRBJ1-2; D may be TRBD1 (5 bases). The CDR3 is 15 amino acids. The V end lost 3 bases, the J end lost 5 bases, and 19 bases lay between the germline ends. Germline lookup yields CDR1 SQVTM and CDR2 ANQGSEA. The CDR3 here is CSVDGGVRQSYGYTF. The CDR3 DNA follows: TGCAGCGTTGACGGGGGGGTCAGACAATCGTATGGCTACACCTTC.

Worth noting for this clonotype: Sequence at one end of the junction differs from germline and may be a read error. The chain is built from TRBV4-2 and TRBJ2-3; 12 nucleotides agree with TRBD2. The CDR3 length is 19 residues. The germline CDR1 and CDR2 sequences are LGHNA and YNFKEQ. In DNA, the CDR3 is TGTGCCAGCAGCCTACGGGAACTAGCGGGGGGACAATACACAGGTACGCAGTATTTT. Encoded protein: CASSLRELAGGQYTGTQYF.

The chain joins TRBV6-5 to TRBJ1-4; TRBD1 matches at 9 bases. V shed 2 bases, J shed 10 bases, and the junction held 5 bases outside the gene matches. The CDR3 runs 14 residues. Germline V gene data show CDR1 as MNHEY and CDR2 as SVGAGI. In DNA form, the CDR3 reads TGTGCCAGCAGTTACGGGACAGGGCCATCAAAACTGTTTTTT. This gives the protein CASSYGTGPSKLFF.